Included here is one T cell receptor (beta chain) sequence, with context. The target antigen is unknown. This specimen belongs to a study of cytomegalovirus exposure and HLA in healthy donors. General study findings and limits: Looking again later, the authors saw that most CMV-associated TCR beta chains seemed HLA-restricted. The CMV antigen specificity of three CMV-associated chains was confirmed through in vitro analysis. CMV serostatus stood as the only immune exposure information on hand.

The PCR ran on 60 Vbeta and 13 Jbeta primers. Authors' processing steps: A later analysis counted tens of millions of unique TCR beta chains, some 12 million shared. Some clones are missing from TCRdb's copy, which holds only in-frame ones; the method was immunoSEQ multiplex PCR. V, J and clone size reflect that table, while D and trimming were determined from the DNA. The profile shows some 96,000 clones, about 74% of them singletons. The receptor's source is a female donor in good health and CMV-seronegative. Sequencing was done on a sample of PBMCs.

The CDR3 sequence: CASSRGQTYEQYF. The CDR3, as DNA: TGTGCCAGCAGCCGGGGACAGACCTACGAGCAGTACTTC. The gene calls are TRBV13 and TRBJ2-7, with 7 bases aligning to TRBD1. J gave up 2 bases and V 5 bases, and 3 bases lay outside the gene matches. The CDR3 is 13 amino acids. Germline CDR1 PRHDT, CDR2 FYEKMQ (reference sequence).